The 21 T cell receptor beta chains given below trace back to one sample, sequenced in a study of T cell changes during pregnancy in multiple sclerosis. Clones were sequenced by immunoSEQ multiplex PCR, and TCRdb holds only the in-frame ones, with some missing. The sample holds tens of thousands of clones, approximately 92% seen once. The sequencing here drew on peripheral blood, taken after pregnancy. The receptors stem from a female donor with multiple sclerosis, enrolled in a pregnancy study.

This clone was picked up one time. The J gene is TRBJ1-1, the V gene TRBV5-4, with 8 positions matching TRBD1. This CDR3 has 16 residues. Germline lookup yields CDR1 SGHNT and CDR2 YYREEE (reference sequence). Trimming cost V 4 bases and J 4 bases; bases outside gene matches: 12. For the CDR3, the DNA is TGTGCCAGCAGCCCTACAGGGGGTGGGGGGCCCACTGAAGCTTTCTTT. Its protein is CASSPTGGGGPTEAFF.

This clone is a singleton in its sample. The genes are TRBV9 and TRBJ1-1; no reliable D call. CDR3 size: 15 residues. Germline loops: CDR1 SGDLS, CDR2 YYNGEE. Trimming took off 3 bases at V and 3 bases at J, with 15 bases between the two ends. CDR3 sequence (DNA): TGTGCCAGCAGCGCGTCGGGCAACGGGGACACTGAAGCTTTCTTT. Translation: CASSASGNGDTEAFF.

This clone was counted once. The chain is built from TRBV30 and TRBJ1-1; 7 bases match TRBD1. The germline gives CDR1 GTSNPN, CDR2 SVGIG (reference sequence). This CDR3 is built from 13 residues. The trim removed 5 bases at V and 0 bases at J, leaving 3 bases unmatched. Here the CDR3 DNA reads TGTGCCTGGGGGGGACAGATGAACACTGAAGCTTTCTTT. It codes for CAWGGQMNTEAFF.

The chain joins TRBV6-1 to TRBJ1-1; D ambiguous. The CDR3 length is 12 residues. Germline CDR1 MNHNS, CDR2 SASEGT. V was cut by 8 bases and J by 8 bases, with 15 bases left in between. The CDR3 DNA sequence: TGTGCCAGCCGGAGAGTTAGGTGGGAAGCTTTCTTT. This gives the protein CASRRVRWEAFF.

The J gene is TRBJ1-1, the V gene TRBV27; a possible D gene is TRBD1 (6 bases). CDR1 is MNHEY, CDR2 SMNVEV, per germline (reference sequence). The CDR3 has 15 residues. Between the trimmed V and J ends, which lost 0 bases and 0 bases, there was a span of 8 bases. CDR3: CASSLSRGMNTEAFF. The DNA of the CDR3 is TGTGCCAGCAGTTTATCTAGGGGGATGAACACTGAAGCTTTCTTT.

The V and J genes are TRBV9 and TRBJ1-2; 7 bases map to TRBD1. Germline CDR1 reads SGDLS; CDR2 reads YYNGEE. Trimming at V came to 5 bases and at J to 5 bases, leaving 12 bases not matched to a gene. The CDR3 has 15 amino acids. The CDR3 sequence: CASRSTGSGGYGYTF. The DNA for the CDR3 is TGTGCCAGCAGGTCCACAGGGTCAGGGGGATATGGCTACACCTTC. Together with reference TRBV9 and TRBJ1-2, the CDR3 gives the full variable domain: DSGVTQTPKHLITATGQRVTLRCSPRSGDLSVYWYQQSLDQGLQFLIQYYNGEERAKGNILERFSAQQFPDLHSELNLSSLELGDSALYFCASRSTGSGGYGYTFGSGTRLTVV.

The chain links TRBV2 to TRBJ2-3, with TRBD2 identical over 8 bases. Germline V gene lookup returns CDR1 SNHLY and CDR2 FYNNEI. This CDR3 has 15 residues. Trimming cost V 5 bases and J 6 bases; bases outside gene matches: 10. CDR3 coding DNA: TGTGCCAGCAGTCGAACTAGCGGATCCGTGGATACGCAGTATTTT. It codes for CASSRTSGSVDTQYF.

The rearrangement joins TRBV27 to TRBJ2-3, with 8 bases lining up with TRBD2. This CDR3 comprises 15 residues. Germline V CDR1 and CDR2: MNHEY, SMNVEV (reference sequence). The trim removed 6 bases at V and 4 bases at J, leaving 9 bases unmatched. The DNA of the CDR3 is TGTGCCAGCAGGGGCGGGGGGAAGGTTGCAGATACGCAGTATTTT. Its translation: CASRGGGKVADTQYF.

J is TRBJ1-5 and V is TRBV2; perhaps TRBD1 as D (5 bases). The CDR3 has 13 residues. Germline CDR1 is SNHLY and CDR2 is FYNNEI. The ends were cut back, 7 bases at V and 4 bases at J, with 11 bases in the middle. The CDR3 coding sequence is TGTGCCAGCAAGACAGAACTTAATCAGCCCCAGCATTTT. It encodes CASKTELNQPQHF.

This clone occurred once. The chain has TRBV18 and TRBJ1-5, with D unclear. Per the germline V gene, CDR1 is KGHSH and CDR2 is LQKENI. The CDR3 spans 13 residues. The V end lost 6 bases, the J end lost 0 bases, and 6 bases lay between the germline ends. The CDR3 DNA reads TGTGCCAGCTCCCTCGGTAGCAATCAGCCCCAGCATTTT. Its protein product is CASSLGSNQPQHF.

This clone was observed a single time. This rearrangement joins TRBV5-1 to TRBJ2-1, with D possibly being TRBD2 (5 bases). This CDR3 contains 16 residues. Trimming stripped 0 bases from V and 5 bases from J, with 15 bases between. Germline assignment: CDR1 SGHRS and CDR2 YFSETQ. The CDR3 DNA reads as TGCGCCAGCAGCTTGGGGGTGGGAGCGAAAGACAATGAGCAGTTCTTC. This sequence encodes CASSLGVGAKDNEQFF. Supplemented by reference TRBV5-1 and TRBJ2-1, the full variable domain reads KAGVTQTPRYLIKTRGQQVTLSCSPISGHRSVSWYQQTPGQGLQFLFEYFSETQRNKGNFPGRFSGRQFSNSRSEMNVSTLELGDSALYLCASSLGVGAKDNEQFFGPGTRLTVL.

This chain joins TRBV7-2 and TRBJ2-3, with D possibly TRBD2 on 6 matching bases. CDR1 and CDR2 (germline): SGHTA, FQGNSA. Trimming removed 6 bases at V and 4 bases at J, with 14 bases between. The CDR3 runs 14 residues. In DNA, the CDR3 is TGTGCCAGCAGGGCGACCCTAGCGTCAGATACGCAGTATTTT. It codes for CASRATLASDTQYF.

V and J are TRBV18 and TRBJ2-7; D perhaps matches TRBD1 (6 bases). This CDR3 region has 15 residues. The V end was cut by 4 bases, the J end by 5 bases, with 18 bases between. Germline CDR1 is KGHSH and CDR2 is LQKENI. CDR3 sequence reads: CASSLADSLGHEQYF. As DNA, the CDR3 is TGTGCCAGCTCACTTGCGGACAGTTTGGGTCACGAGCAGTACTTC.

The CDR3 DNA reads TGTGCCAGCAGTGGGGAGGAAAACACTGATGGCAATCAGCCCCAGCATTTT. This translates into CASSGEENTDGNQPQHF. The chain employs TRBV7-2 and TRBJ1-5; no clear D gene. Germline-derived CDR1 and CDR2 are SGHTA and FQGNSA. The CDR3 totals 17 residues. V gave up 6 bases and J gave up 2 bases, with 20 bases separating them.

This sequence joins TRBV9 and TRBJ2-1; tentative D call: TRBD2 (7 bases). V lost 4 bases to trimming and J lost 5 bases, with 13 bases between them. This CDR3 has 14 residues. Germline V CDR1 and CDR2: SGDLS, YYNGEE. The CDR3: CASSFSGGHNEQFF. CDR3 in DNA: TGTGCCAGCAGCTTTTCGGGGGGCCACAATGAGCAGTTCTTC.

This chain joins TRBV7-3 and TRBJ2-3; D unclear. From germline, CDR1 is SGHTA and CDR2 FQGTGA. CDR3 length: 13 amino acids. Trimming removed 2 bases from V and 5 bases from J, with 8 bases in between. The CDR3 sequence is CASSLGNRDTQYF. The CDR3 DNA follows: TGTGCCAGCAGCTTAGGCAACAGAGATACGCAGTATTTT. Drawing the rest from reference TRBV7-3 and TRBJ2-3, the complete variable domain is GAGVSQTPSNKVTEKGKYVELRCDPISGHTALYWYRQSLGQGPEFLIYFQGTGAADDSGLPNDRFFAVRPEGSVSTLKIQRTERGDSAVYLCASSLGNRDTQYFGPGTRLTVL.

This clone showed up just once. The chain joins TRBV29-1 to TRBJ1-1, with 11 bases fitting TRBD1. The trim removed 7 bases at V and 5 bases at J, leaving 3 bases unmatched. The CDR3 runs 12 residues. The germline gives CDR1 SQVTM, CDR2 ANQGSEA. Written as DNA, the CDR3 is TGCAGCGGCCGGGACAGGGGGACTGAAGCTTTCTTT. It specifies CSGRDRGTEAFF. The variable domain in full, with the rest retrieved from reference TRBV29-1 and TRBJ1-1, is SAVISQKPSRDICQRGTSLTIQCQVDSQVTMMFWYRQQPGQSLTLIATANQGSEATYESGFVIDKFPISRPNLTFSTLTVSNMSPEDSSIYLCSGRDRGTEAFFGQGTRLTVV.

The chain carries TRBV6-1 and TRBJ2-7; 7 bases map to TRBD2. The CDR3 runs 14 residues. V lost 8 bases and J lost 1; bases outside the gene matches: 8. Germline V CDR1 and CDR2: MNHNS, SASEGT. CDR3 nucleotide sequence: TGTGCCAGCGAGCCCGGGACTACTTCCTACGAGCAGTACTTC. Its translation: CASEPGTTSYEQYF.

The chain combines TRBV5-1 with TRBJ2-3, with 10 positions matching TRBD2. Per germline, CDR1 SGHRS and CDR2 YFSETQ. J gave up 4 bases and V 6 bases, and 17 bases lay outside the gene matches. This CDR3 comprises 18 residues. In DNA form, the CDR3 reads TGCGCCAGCAACTTTGGGGCGGCTAGCGGGAGTAGGGCAGATACGCAGTATTTT. The encoded protein is CASNFGAASGSRADTQYF.

This sequence joins TRBV28 and TRBJ1-3; D remains ambiguous. V lost 5 bases and J lost 0, with 11 bases in between. Germline assignment: CDR1 MDHEN and CDR2 SYDVKM. CDR3 length equals 15 residues. CDR3 nucleotides: TGTGCCAGCAGTACCCCGGAGAGCTCTGGAAACACCATATATTTT. It translates to CASSTPESSGNTIYF.

The chain uses TRBV7-9 and TRBJ2-7; 8 nucleotides line up with TRBD1. J was trimmed by 3 bases and V by 1 base; bases with no gene match: 5. Germline CDR1 SEHNR, CDR2 FQNEAQ (reference sequence). This CDR3 is built from 15 residues. Written as DNA, the CDR3 is TGTGCCAGCAGCTTAGGGCAGGGGGCCTTCTACGAGCAGTACTTC. This encodes CASSLGQGAFYEQYF.